Sequencing of this T cell receptor beta chain was carried out in a study of blood T cell repertoires in COVID-19. Overall study context: Italy, Spain and the United States were the sources of the convalescent and acute COVID-19 samples.

CDR1 GTSNPN and CDR2 SVGIG come from the germline V gene (reference sequence). Between the trimmed V and J ends, which lost 0 bases and 2 bases, there was a span of 11 bases. This CDR3 has 14 residues. Seattle's enrolled individuals joined amid active infection and were then monitored longitudinally. In the authors' workflow: Estimated nucleated cell counts came from reference gene primer amplification. Assay used: immunoSEQ multiplex PCR; TCRdb lists only in-frame clones, some missing. V and J calls and clone size are copied from that table; D and trimming were computed from the DNA. The sample has 140,000 to 150,000 clones; 84% are singletons.

V and J are TRBV30 and TRBJ2-7; D may be TRBD2 (7 bases). What was sequenced was peripheral blood. This clonotype was sampled from a man in his thirties or forties with COVID-19, enrolled during active disease. The DNA for the CDR3 is TGTGCCTGGAGTGTGGGAGGGGGGACCTACGAGCAGTACTTC. Protein sequence: CAWSVGGGTYEQYF.